Sequencing of this T cell receptor beta chain was carried out in a study of CD8 T cells in Susac syndrome. About the research overall: When their blood was taken, patients with Susac syndrome were therapy-naive, taking corticosteroids, or taking intravenous immunoglobulin alone. Study-level points and caveats: Expansion of Susac CD8+ clones peaked in TEMRA cells and in active patients. Susac-specific public clones were found in total CD8+ and CD8+ TEMRA repertoires, numbering under 20 and five, respectively.

An input of about 0.5 to 1 ug of RNA was subjected to reverse transcription using random hexamers. TCRdb re-analysed the immunoSEQ multiplex PCR reads in MiXCR, keeping a single row per CDR3 protein. Here the sample spans 95,000 to 150,000 distinct CDR3 sequences, 85% to 95% being singletons. Both CD4+ and CD8+ T cells were negatively isolated, and TEMRA cells underwent FACS enrichment. In regard to this clonotype: Its specificity is not known.

The source of this sequence is a human donor with Susac syndrome. Sequencing was carried out using CD8+ T cells from PBMCs.

Here the CDR3 reads CASSSGFGGEQFF. The CDR3, as DNA: TGTGCCAGCAGCTCCGGGTTTGGCGGGGAGCAGTTCTTC. The gene calls are TRBV7-9 and TRBJ2-1; TRBD2 is a possible D gene (5 bases). This CDR3 is 13 amino acids long. Trimming stripped 4 bases from V and 10 bases from J, with 14 bases between. CDR1 is SEHNR, CDR2 FQNEAQ, per germline (reference sequence).